The rows below give T cell receptor beta chains drawn from one sample of a study of T cell responses to AZD1222 COVID-19 vaccine. This table comes from immunoSEQ multiplex PCR, and its TCRdb copy is limited to in-frame clones, with some not included. The sample holds 120,000 to 150,000 clones; about 90% are singletons and the top ten take about 7.5%. Source: peripheral blood, taken 28 days after the second dose of the MenACWY control vaccine. The receptors shown here come from an adult who received the MenACWY meningococcal vaccine as a control. Each CDR3 is given with its conserved first and last residue. The order of the fields is V gene, D gene, clone size, J gene, CDR3 DNA, CDR3 protein. A D gene is named only where the DNA matches it firmly. Size values are once, few and many counts, or a class for expanded clones, and some rows have none.

TRBV4-1	-	-	TRBJ2-1	TGCGCCAGCAGCCAAGAGGCCAGGGCTTCCTACAATGAGCAGTTCTTC	CASSQEARASYNEQFF
TRBV12-3/TRBV12-4	TRBD1	-	TRBJ1-2	TGTGCCAGCAGCTCGACAGGGGAAGGTGGCTACACCTTC	CASSSTGEGGYTF
TRBV19	-	-	TRBJ2-2	TGTGCCAGTAGTATATCTCACAGGGGAGGGCCCGGGGAGCTGTTTTTT	CASSISHRGGPGELFF
TRBV27	TRBD1	-	TRBJ2-7	TGTGCCAGCAGTCCGCAGACAGGGGGATTGAACGAGCAGTACTTC	CASSPQTGGLNEQYF
TRBV4-1	TRBD1	-	TRBJ1-1	TGCGCCAGCAGCCAAGATTCCCGACAGGGAAGCACTGAAGCTTTCTTT	CASSQDSRQGSTEAFF
TRBV6-5	TRBD2	-	TRBJ2-5	TGTGCCAGCAGTTCTAGCGGGGGGCTGCGGCGGACCCAGTACTTC	CASSSSGGLRRTQYF
TRBV5-1	TRBD2	once	TRBJ2-7	TGCGCCAGCAGCTTAGCGGGAAGACCCTACGAGCAGTACTTC	CASSLAGRPYEQYF
TRBV5-1	-	-	TRBJ2-1	TGCGCCAGCAGCTACGGAGAATTGTTAGGTGGGAATGAGCAGTTCTTC	CASSYGELLGGNEQFF
TRBV20-1	-	-	TRBJ2-1	TGCAGTGCTAGGGGGGCCAATGAGCAGTTCTTC	CSARGANEQFF
TRBV7-3	TRBD1	-	TRBJ2-1	TGTGCCAGCAGCCTAAACAGGGGGCGCGGCGATGAGCAGTTCTTC	CASSLNRGRGDEQFF